The source of this T cell receptor beta chain is a study of blood T cell repertoires in COVID-19. V was shortened by 2 bases and J by 1 base, with 5 bases between the two germline ends. Germline CDR1 and CDR2: SGHDN and FVKESK. The CDR3 runs 13 residues. TCRdb keeps only in-frame clones here, not all; method: immunoSEQ multiplex PCR. The sample carries 250,000 or so clones, roughly 85% recorded once. The TCR originated in a woman in her 50s who had been exposed to COVID-19. The material sequenced was PBMCs or T cells enriched from blood (not recorded which). The chain employs TRBV14 and TRBJ1-1; D remains ambiguous. The CDR3 nucleotides are TGTGCCAGCAGCCAAAAGCCGAACACTGAAGCTTTCTTT. Its protein is CASSQKPNTEAFF.